This T cell receptor beta chain was sequenced during a study of beta chain features in type 1 diabetes. Overall study findings and caveats: Across patients, naive, central memory and Treg TCRB repertoires exhibited apparently greater similarity than was observed across healthy donors. People with Type 1 diabetes carried modestly yet significantly shorter TCRB CDR3s in all four CD4+ subsets.

Germline V gene sequence: CDR1 ENHRY, CDR2 SYGVKD. The CDR3 spans 12 residues. V was cut by 4 bases and J by 5 bases, with 8 bases left in between. Every bit of the isolated RNA underwent reverse transcription, so sequencing read expressed TCRB transcripts. The assay was immunoSEQ multiplex PCR, and TCRdb's table has in-frame clones only and misses some. Among approximately 730,000 clones listed, under 15% were seen once. Every donor had blood drawn once into heparin, approximately 120 mL on average. This clone was observed a few times. Antigen specificity is unknown. Other DNA sequences in the sample encode the same CDR3.

The clonotype originates from a man between 18 and 29 years old with type 1 diabetes. The specimen sequenced was naive CD4+ T cells from blood. This rearrangement joins TRBV10-3 to TRBJ1-2, with D maybe TRBD1 (6 bases). The CDR3 region has the DNA TGTGCCATCAGTGCAGGGGATTATGGCTACACCTTC. Translation: CAISAGDYGYTF.